What follows is one T cell receptor (beta chain) and its context. The antigen is undetermined. An end of the junction differs from the germline gene, which may be a read error. The entry originates in a study of Graves' ophthalmopathy and Graves' hyperthyroidism. Study findings and constraints: Thyroid clonotypes that were expanded above 0.001 frequency mostly also appeared in blood.

RNA transcripts yielded amplified TCR beta CDR3 regions. The workflow started with a first-round RT-PCR run with HTBI primers and then moved on to a second-round multiplex PCR. TCRdb passed the multiplex PCR reads through MiXCR, listing each CDR3 protein once. The sample records roughly 220,000 distinct CDR3 sequences, around 50% being singletons. There are 13 residues in the CDR3. CDR1 PRHDT and CDR2 FYEKMQ come from the germline V gene (reference sequence). Patients were left out if they had other autoimmune diseases, uncontrolled infections, pregnancy or lactation. The V call is TRBV13, the J call TRBJ2-2; maybe TRBD2 (6 bases). The source of this sequence is an adult man with Graves' ophthalmopathy. Sequencing input: peripheral blood. In DNA, the CDR3 is TGTGCCAGCAGCTTAGGACCTTTCGGGGGGCTGTTTTTT. Translation: CASSLGPFGGLFF.